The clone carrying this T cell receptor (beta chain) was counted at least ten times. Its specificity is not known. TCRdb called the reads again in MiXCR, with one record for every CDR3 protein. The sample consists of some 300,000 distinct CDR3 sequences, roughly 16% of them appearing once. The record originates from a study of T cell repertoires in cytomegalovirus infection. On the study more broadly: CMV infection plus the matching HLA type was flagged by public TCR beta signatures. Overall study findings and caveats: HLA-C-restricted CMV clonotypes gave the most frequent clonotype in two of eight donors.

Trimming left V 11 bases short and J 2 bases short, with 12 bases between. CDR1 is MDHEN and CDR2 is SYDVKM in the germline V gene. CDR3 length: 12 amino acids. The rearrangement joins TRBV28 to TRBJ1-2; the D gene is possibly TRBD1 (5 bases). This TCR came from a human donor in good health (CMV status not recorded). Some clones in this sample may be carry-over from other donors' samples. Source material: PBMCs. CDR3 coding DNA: TGTGCCGCCGGGGGGGGGAACTATGGCTACACCTTC. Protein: CAAGGGNYGYTF.